The 25 T cell receptor beta chains presented below share a single source sample, sequenced in a study of graft-versus-host responses after intestinal transplantation. Clones were sequenced by immunoSEQ multiplex PCR, and TCRdb holds only the in-frame ones, with some missing. This sample has 100,000 or so clones, with 90% to 95% found just once. Their target antigens are unknown. The sample in question was unstimulated CD4+ T cells sorted from spleen or lymph node cells, obtained before intestinal transplant. These receptors all come from a human donor who received an intestinal transplant.

The chain uses TRBV27 and TRBJ2-5; the match to TRBD2 covers 11 bases. Unmatched junction bases numbered 10, after V lost 6 bases and J lost 7 bases. CDR3 length: 15 amino acids. Looked up from germline, CDR1 is MNHEY and CDR2 is SMNVEV (reference sequence). CDR3 coding DNA: TGTGCCAGCAGAGAGGGGACTAGCGGTCTGGGGACCCAGTACTTC. Translation gives CASREGTSGLGTQYF.

V is TRBV20-1 and J is TRBJ2-1; D is unresolved. CDR1 is DFQATT, CDR2 SNEGSKA, per germline (reference sequence). This CDR3 is 11 amino acids long. V was shortened by 1 base and J by 16 bases, with 14 bases between the two germline ends. The CDR3 coding sequence is TGCAGTGCTAGAGGAGCACAGTGGCTCTTCTTC. Translating gives CSARGAQWLFF.

There are a few counts of this clone. V gene TRBV4-1 combines with J gene TRBJ2-5; D perhaps matches TRBD2 (6 bases). Deletions cut 2 bases from V and 3 bases from J, with 13 bases between. Germline V gene data show CDR1 as MGHRA and CDR2 as YSYEKL. The CDR3 covers 15 residues. DNA for the CDR3: TGCGCCAGCAGCCAAACCGGGACTTATAAAGAGACCCAGTACTTC. Translation: CASSQTGTYKETQYF.

This chain links TRBV2 with TRBJ2-1; D perhaps matches TRBD1 (5 bases). Looked up from germline, CDR1 is SNHLY and CDR2 is FYNNEI. The CDR3 loop spans 16 amino acids. The V end was cut by 6 bases, the J end by 0 bases, with 15 bases between. The CDR3 protein is CASSPIRDNSYNEQFF. For the CDR3, the DNA is TGTGCCAGCAGCCCGATCAGGGATAACTCCTACAATGAGCAGTTCTTC.

V and J are TRBV19 and TRBJ1-5, with unresolved D. V was shortened by 6 bases and J by 0 bases, with 9 bases between the two germline ends. Germline values: CDR1 LNHDA, CDR2 SQIVND (reference sequence). There are 14 residues in the CDR3. The CDR3 DNA follows: TGTGCCAGTAGCCGTCCTTATAGCAATCAGCCCCAGCATTTT. Encoded protein: CASSRPYSNQPQHF.

The rearrangement joins TRBV4-2 to TRBJ1-2; perhaps TRBD1 as D (6 bases). V gave up 4 bases and J gave up 7 bases, with 16 bases separating them. This CDR3 region has 14 residues. Germline V gene sequence: CDR1 LGHNA, CDR2 YNFKEQ. The chain's CDR3 is CASSPEGQGFGYTF. The CDR3 coding sequence is TGTGCCAGCAGCCCCGAGGGGCAGGGGTTTGGCTACACCTTC.

The count of this clone is one. The chain couples TRBV5-4 to TRBJ2-4; no definite D call. Per the germline V gene, CDR1 is SGHNT and CDR2 is YYREEE (reference sequence). This CDR3 is built from 13 residues. Trimming took 1 base from V and 7 from J, leaving 9 bases between them. The CDR3 spells CASSLPEENIQYF. The CDR3 DNA reads as TGTGCCAGCAGCTTGCCTGAGGAGAACATTCAGTACTTC.

A single count supports this clone. The CDR3 sequence is CASSRSWGDPDTQYF. Here the CDR3 DNA reads TGCGCCAGCAGCCGTTCATGGGGGGACCCAGATACGCAGTATTTT. This chain connects TRBV5-1 to TRBJ2-3; D perhaps matches TRBD2 (6 bases). Germline V gene sequence: CDR1 SGHRS, CDR2 YFSETQ. The V gene lost 4 bases and the J gene lost 4 bases, with 16 bases spanning the gap. CDR3 size: 15 residues.

The CDR3 reads CASSLGHYEQYF. In DNA, the CDR3 is TGTGCCAGCAGCTTGGGTCATTACGAGCAGTACTTC. J is TRBJ2-7 and V is TRBV5-4; D call uncertain. Trimming removed 0 bases at V and 4 bases at J, with 5 bases between. In germline, CDR1 is SGHNT, CDR2 YYREEE (reference sequence). CDR3 length: 12 amino acids.

The chain joins TRBV30 to TRBJ2-3, with 12 positions matching TRBD2. CDR1 GTSNPN and CDR2 SVGIG come from the germline V gene (reference sequence). The CDR3 spans 16 residues. J lost 3 bases, V lost 7 bases, and 11 bases had no gene match. CDR3 loop: CASLAGGIWRTDTQYF. The CDR3 coding sequence is TGTGCCTCTCTAGCGGGAGGGATCTGGAGGACAGATACGCAGTATTTT.

The rearrangement joins TRBV6-1 to TRBJ2-2, with 7 bases matching TRBD1. The CDR3 is 14 amino acids. CDR1 and CDR2 (germline): MNHNS, SASEGT. J gave up 4 bases and V 5 bases, and 4 bases lay outside the gene matches. CDR3 coding DNA: TGTGCCAGCAGTAAACAGGGGAGCACCGGGGAGCTGTTTTTT. Its protein is CASSKQGSTGELFF.

V and J are TRBV18 and TRBJ2-7; 7 bases map to TRBD1. CDR3 length: 13 amino acids. V lost 6 bases to trimming and J lost 5 bases; unmatched junction nucleotides: 7. The germline V gene has CDR1 KGHSH and CDR2 LQKENI. The CDR3 loop reads CASSPTGLDEQYF. The CDR3 region has the DNA TGTGCCAGCTCGCCGACAGGGCTCGACGAGCAGTACTTC.

The rearrangement uses TRBV2 and TRBJ1-2, with 7 nucleotides matching TRBD1. This CDR3 spans 14 amino acids. Germline CDR1 is SNHLY and CDR2 is FYNNEI. Unmatched junction bases numbered 7, after V lost 4 bases and J lost 5 bases. The CDR3 is CASSGTGGGYGYTF. CDR3 sequence (DNA): TGTGCCAGCAGTGGGACAGGAGGTGGTTATGGCTACACCTTC.

Worth noting for this clone: Other DNA variants within this sample encode the same CDR3. The chain couples TRBV4-2 to TRBJ2-3, with 15 bases aligning to TRBD2. The germline V gene encodes CDR1 LGHNA and CDR2 YNFKEQ. Trimming took 4 bases from V and 6 from J; bases not matched to a gene: 11. The length of the CDR3 is 18 residues. The CDR3 DNA follows: TGTGCCAGCAGCCGAAACCCGGGACTAGCGGGGGGAGCGGATACGCAGTATTTT. Encoded protein: CASSRNPGLAGGADTQYF.

The J gene is TRBJ2-5, the V gene TRBV28; weak D call: TRBD2 (6 bases). This CDR3 is 16 amino acids long. Per germline, CDR1 MDHEN and CDR2 SYDVKM. Trimming pared 1 base from V and 3 bases from J, leaving 15 bases between. The CDR3 bases are TGTGCCAGCAGTTTATCTTTGTGGGGGGAGAAAGAGACCCAGTACTTC. Its translation is CASSLSLWGEKETQYF.

This clone was detected a few times. The gene calls are TRBV6-1 and TRBJ2-7, with unresolved D. Per germline, CDR1 MNHNS and CDR2 SASEGT. The germline V and J ends were trimmed by 2 bases and 4 bases, with 6 bases remaining between them. CDR3 length equals 12 residues. The CDR3 region is CASSERRYEQYF. In nucleotides, the CDR3 is TGTGCCAGCAGTGAAAGGCGGTACGAGCAGTACTTC.

The V and J genes are TRBV30 and TRBJ1-5; D is possibly TRBD1 (6 bases). Per the germline V gene, CDR1 is GTSNPN and CDR2 is SVGIG (reference sequence). CDR3 size: 13 residues. Trimming left V 4 bases short and J 2 bases short, with 9 bases between. The CDR3 here is CAWTQGRNQPQHF. The CDR3 region has the DNA TGTGCCTGGACCCAGGGGCGCAATCAGCCCCAGCATTTT.

The CDR3 protein is CASRRGNTGELFF. DNA of the CDR3: TGTGCCAGCAGACGGGGGAACACCGGGGAGCTGTTTTTT. This chain connects TRBV5-6 to TRBJ2-2; tentative D call: TRBD2 (5 bases). CDR3 length: 13 residues. V lost 5 bases and J 1 base, leaving 6 bases between the germline ends. Germline loops: CDR1 SGHDT, CDR2 YYEEEE.

The rearrangement links TRBV7-8 to TRBJ2-5, with D possibly being TRBD1 (5 bases). The CDR3 is 14 amino acids. From germline, CDR1 is SGHVS and CDR2 FQNEAQ. With 5 bases removed from V and 5 bases from J, the gap between germline ends came to 15 bases. CDR3 loop: CASSPRVVDETQYF. Here the CDR3 DNA reads TGTGCCAGCAGCCCCAGGGTTGTGGACGAGACCCAGTACTTC. Variable domain in full (rest from reference TRBV7-8 and TRBJ2-5): GAGVSQSPRYKVAKRGQDVALRCDPISGHVSLFWYQQALGQGPEFLTYFQNEAQLDKSGLPSDRFFAERPEGSVSTLKIQRTQQEDSAVYLCASSPRVVDETQYFGPGTRLLVL.

The chain has TRBV12-2 and TRBJ1-1; TRBD1 is the table's D call, not checked against the DNA. TRBV12-2 is assigned pseudogene status. CDR3 length: 14 amino acids. CDR3 DNA: TGTGCAAGTCGCTTAGGGACAGGGGGCGCTGAAGCTTTCTTT. It translates to CASRLGTGGAEAFF.

The chain combines TRBV19 with TRBJ2-3; TRBD1 aligns across 8 bases. The CDR3 is made up of 14 amino acids. CDR1 LNHDA and CDR2 SQIVND come from the germline V gene (reference sequence). V dropped 7 bases and J dropped 4; count of bases not matched to a gene: 7. Here the CDR3 DNA reads TGTGCCAGTACTCGGACAGGGATTTCAGATACGCAGTATTTT. Translating it yields CASTRTGISDTQYF.

The rearrangement joins TRBV19 to TRBJ2-7, with 9 bases matching TRBD1. In germline, CDR1 is LNHDA, CDR2 SQIVND (reference sequence). The CDR3 is made up of 14 amino acids. The ends lost 4 bases at V and 2 bases at J; junction bases unmatched: 3. CDR3 nucleotides: TGTGCCAGTAGTAAGGGACAGGGCCCCTACGAGCAGTACTTC. As protein: CASSKGQGPYEQYF.

The chain links TRBV27 to TRBJ1-2; D gene ambiguous. Looked up from germline, CDR1 is MNHEY and CDR2 is SMNVEV (reference sequence). The CDR3 is 15 amino acids. V was cut by 6 bases and J by 1 base, with 15 bases left in between. The CDR3 nucleotides are TGTGCCAGCAGCCAAGAAATACGGAGTAACTATGGCTACACCTTC. This translates into CASSQEIRSNYGYTF.

This chain uses TRBV6-1 with TRBJ2-4, with TRBD1 identical over 9 bases. The V segment lost 6 bases and the J segment 4 bases; nucleotides outside the gene matches: 1. In germline, CDR1 is MNHNS, CDR2 SASEGT. There are 13 residues in the CDR3. Here the CDR3 reads CASRDRGKNIQYF. CDR3 coding DNA: TGTGCCAGCAGGGACAGGGGAAAAAACATTCAGTACTTC.

V usage is TRBV7-9 and J usage is TRBJ2-1, with D perhaps TRBD1 (5 bases). Germline CDR1 reads SEHNR; CDR2 reads FQNEAQ (reference sequence). V was trimmed by 3 bases and J by 12 bases, leaving 12 bases between them. This CDR3 spans 12 amino acids. CDR3 nucleotides: TGTGCCAGCAGCTTTACGGACATCGGGCAGTTCTTC. It codes for CASSFTDIGQFF.